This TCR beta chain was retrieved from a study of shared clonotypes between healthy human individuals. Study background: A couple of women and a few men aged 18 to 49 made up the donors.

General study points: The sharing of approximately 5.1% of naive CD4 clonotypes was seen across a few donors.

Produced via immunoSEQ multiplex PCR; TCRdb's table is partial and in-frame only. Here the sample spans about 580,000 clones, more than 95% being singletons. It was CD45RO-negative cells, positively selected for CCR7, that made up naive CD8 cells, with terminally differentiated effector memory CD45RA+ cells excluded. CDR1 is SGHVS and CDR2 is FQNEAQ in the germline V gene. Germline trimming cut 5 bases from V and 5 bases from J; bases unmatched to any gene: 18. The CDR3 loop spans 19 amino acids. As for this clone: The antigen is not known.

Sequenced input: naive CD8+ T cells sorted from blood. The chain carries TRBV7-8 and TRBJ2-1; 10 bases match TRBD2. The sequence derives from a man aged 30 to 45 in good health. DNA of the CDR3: TGTGCCAGCAGCATGCCGTCGGGTGAGCGGGAGGGCCATGACAATGAGCAGTTCTTC. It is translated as CASSMPSGEREGHDNEQFF.